A single T cell receptor beta chain is shown here with its context. This specimen belongs to a study of blood T cell repertoires in COVID-19. Study background: Specimens from acute and convalescent COVID-19 originated in the United States, Italy and Spain. Nucleic acid was either cDNA or gDNA, and it came from T cells, B-cell-depleted T cells, or PBMCs.

Original methodology: Reference gene primer amplification gave estimated nucleated cell counts. Clones were sequenced by immunoSEQ multiplex PCR, and TCRdb holds only the in-frame ones, with some missing. The V and J calls and clone size are taken from that table; D and trimming were inferred from the DNA. The data show 300,000 to 400,000 clones, roughly 87% seen once. CDR3 length: 15 residues. Germline CDR1 reads SNHLY; CDR2 reads FYNNEI. V lost 7 bases, J lost 6 bases, and 12 bases stayed unmatched. The origin of this receptor is a man aged 50 to 60 with active or convalescent COVID-19. The sequenced material came from peripheral blood. V and J are TRBV2 and TRBJ2-1; 7 bases align to TRBD1. The CDR3 reads CASMKSDRVVNEQFF. In DNA, the CDR3 is TGTGCCAGCATGAAATCAGACAGGGTGGTCAATGAGCAGTTCTTC.